This T cell receptor beta chain comes out of a study of T-cell reconstitution after alpha-beta-depleted transplantation in children. Unique molecular identifiers tagged the TCRbeta library. TCRdb re-called the PCR reads through MiXCR, storing one row per CDR3 protein. The sample contains 500,000 to 750,000 distinct CDR3 sequences, over 10% of which appear only once. Material: PBMCs, mostly from graft donor cells, obtained 360 days after TCRalphabeta/CD19-depleted stem cell transplant. The TCR sequence derives from a male patient younger than 18 who had a stem cell transplant for acute myeloid leukemia, so the T cells may come from the graft donor.

The CDR3 here is CAISEKRIGLAGTDTQYF. In DNA, the CDR3 is TGTGCCATCAGTGAGAAAAGGATCGGACTAGCGGGCACAGATACGCAGTATTTT. V and J are TRBV10-3 and TRBJ2-3, with TRBD2 identical over 10 bases. V lost 2 bases and J lost 1; bases outside the gene matches: 9. The germline V gene has CDR1 ENHRY and CDR2 SYGVKD. This CDR3 has 18 residues.